The text below deals with one TCR beta chain. In the original analysis: Estimates of nucleated cell counts were drawn from the amplification of reference gene primers. Only in-frame clones appear in the TCRdb table, and some are missing; sequencing was by immunoSEQ multiplex PCR. The V and J calls and clone size were taken over from that table, and D and trimming were inferred from the DNA. Altogether tens of thousands of clones are present, 88% being singletons, with the ten largest covering around 29%. This specimen belongs to a study of blood T cell repertoires in COVID-19. Study context: From the United States, Italy and Spain came samples of acute and convalescent COVID-19. T cells, B-cell-depleted T cells, or PBMCs provided the cDNA or gDNA that served as material.

The CDR3 runs to 14 residues. Trimming stripped 1 base from V and 4 bases from J, with 10 bases between. Germline CDR1 and CDR2: MNHNS and SASEGT. This TCR came from a man aged 50 or older with acute or convalescent COVID-19. The rearrangement uses TRBV6-1 and TRBJ1-2; D remains ambiguous. Sequenced material: peripheral blood. In DNA, the CDR3 is TGTGCCAGCAGTGAAGGTAGAGGGCCCTATGGCTACACCTTC. It translates to CASSEGRGPYGYTF.